This entry lists 20 T cell receptor beta chains sequenced from one sample in a study of cytomegalovirus exposure and HLA in healthy donors. PCR used 60 Vbeta primers and 13 Jbeta primers. The method was immunoSEQ multiplex PCR; TCRdb's version includes in-frame clones alone and lacks a portion of them. The profile covers 150,000 to 200,000 clones, with around 79% appearing a single time and approximately 1.4% taken by the ten largest. Specimen: PBMCs. These TCRs come from a girl under 18 in good health and CMV-seropositive.

This clone is medium-sized. The genes are TRBV25-1 and TRBJ2-5; D call uncertain. V lost 3 bases and J lost 5, with 10 bases in between. Per the germline V gene, CDR1 is MGHDK and CDR2 is SYGVNS. The CDR3 extends over 13 amino acids. The CDR3 is CASSEVLTETQYF. The CDR3 coding sequence is TGTGCCAGCAGTGAGGTTCTAACGGAGACCCAGTACTTC.

The V call is TRBV11-3, the J call TRBJ2-1; TRBD2 agrees at 10 bases. The CDR3 has 16 residues. J was trimmed by 4 bases and V by 3 bases; bases with no gene match: 6. Germline V gene sequence: CDR1 SGHNT, CDR2 YENEEA. The chain's CDR3 is CASSFQTSGAYNEQFF. Written as DNA, the CDR3 is TGTGCCAGCAGCTTCCAAACTAGCGGGGCGTACAATGAGCAGTTCTTC. Drawing the rest from reference TRBV11-3 and TRBJ2-1, the complete variable domain is EAGVVQSPRYKIIEKKQPVAFWCNPISGHNTLYWYLQNLGQGPELLIRYENEEAVDDSQLPKDRFSAERLKGVDSTLKIQPAELGDSAVYLCASSFQTSGAYNEQFFGPGTRLTVL.

The chain carries TRBV11-2 and TRBJ2-7; 10 bases agree with TRBD1. The CDR3 has 13 amino acids. Per germline, CDR1 SGHAT and CDR2 FQNNGV. Germline trimming cut 5 bases from V and 11 bases from J; bases unmatched to any gene: 9. The CDR3 nucleotides read TGTGCCAGCAGCCGGGACAGGGGCGGAACTGAGTACTTC. It specifies CASSRDRGGTEYF.

The chain employs TRBV7-2 and TRBJ1-2, with 7 bases lining up with TRBD1. V lost 5 bases to trimming and J lost 5 bases; unmatched junction nucleotides: 5. Germline assignment: CDR1 SGHTA and CDR2 FQGNSA. This CDR3 is 13 amino acids long. The CDR3 region is CASSRQGQYGYTF. The CDR3 nucleotides read TGTGCCAGCAGCCGACAGGGCCAGTATGGCTACACCTTC.

This sequence joins TRBV27 and TRBJ1-5, with D unclear. Germline V gene sequence: CDR1 MNHEY, CDR2 SMNVEV (reference sequence). The CDR3 totals 13 residues. V lost 1 base and J 5 bases, leaving 6 bases between the germline ends. CDR3 region: CASSLFGDQPQHF. DNA of the CDR3: TGTGCCAGCAGTTTATTCGGGGATCAGCCCCAGCATTTT.

The V gene is TRBV6-4, the J gene TRBJ2-1; TRBD2 might be the D (6 bases). The CDR3 runs 15 residues. Trimming removed 3 bases from V and 7 bases from J, with 16 bases in between. The V gene's germline CDR1 is MRHNA and CDR2 SNTAGT. Here the CDR3 DNA reads TGTGCCAGCAGTGAGCGCGGGGCTAGGGGTAATGAGCAGTTCTTC. Protein sequence: CASSERGARGNEQFF.

This chain links TRBV10-1 with TRBJ1-5; D possibly corresponds to TRBD1 (6 bases). Trimming took 2 bases from V and 0 from J, leaving 11 bases between them. The CDR3 contains 16 residues. In germline, CDR1 is WNHNN, CDR2 SYGVQD (reference sequence). CDR3 region: CASSERGTPSNQPQHF. In DNA, the CDR3 is TGCGCCAGCAGTGAGAGGGGGACACCTAGCAATCAGCCCCAGCATTTT.

Here the CDR3 DNA reads TGTGCCAGCAGTTTATTGGGGGCCGAGCAGTACTTC. Its protein is CASSLLGAEQYF. V usage is TRBV27 and J usage is TRBJ2-7; maybe TRBD1 (6 bases). The CDR3 totals 12 residues. V was clipped by 1 base and J by 6 bases, with 7 bases between them. Per germline, CDR1 MNHEY and CDR2 SMNVEV (reference sequence).

The rearrangement joins TRBV25-1 to TRBJ2-1, with 9 nucleotides matching TRBD1. The germline V gene encodes CDR1 MGHDK and CDR2 SYGVNS. The trim removed 4 bases at V and 4 bases at J, leaving 5 bases unmatched. The CDR3 length is 15 residues. The CDR3: CASSAPGQGYNEQFF. In DNA form, the CDR3 reads TGTGCCAGCAGTGCCCCGGGACAGGGATACAATGAGCAGTTCTTC. Filled out from reference TRBV25-1 and TRBJ2-1, the complete variable domain reads EADIYQTPRYLVIGTGKKITLECSQTMGHDKMYWYQQDPGMELHLIHYSYGVNSTEKGDLSSESTVSRIRTEHFPLTLESARPSHTSQYLCASSAPGQGYNEQFFGPGTRLTVL.

V usage is TRBV5-6 and J usage is TRBJ1-1; D perhaps matches TRBD1 (5 bases). This CDR3 spans 14 amino acids. Germline assignment: CDR1 SGHDT and CDR2 YYEEEE. V shed 0 bases and J shed 4 bases, with 10 bases lying between them. CDR3 coding DNA: TGTGCCAGCAGCTTGGGCGGGAGGGGCACTGAAGCTTTCTTT. It codes for CASSLGGRGTEAFF.

This clone occurred once. V is TRBV6-5 and J is TRBJ1-2; 7 bases line up with TRBD1. The V gene end was trimmed by 6 bases and the J gene end by 4 bases; junction bases not matched to a gene: 8. Germline V gives CDR1 MNHEY, CDR2 SVGAGI. CDR3 length equals 14 residues. This CDR3 is CASSYTGAGYGYTF. The CDR3 region has the DNA TGTGCCAGCAGCTATACAGGGGCGGGCTATGGCTACACCTTC.

For the CDR3, the DNA is TGTGCCAGTAACTCACAGGGCCCCCCCTATGGCTACACCTTC. It codes for CASNSQGPPYGYTF. The V call is TRBV19, the J call TRBJ1-2, with D possibly being TRBD1 (6 bases). Germline V gives CDR1 LNHDA, CDR2 SQIVND (reference sequence). This CDR3 comprises 14 residues. V gave up 7 bases and J gave up 4 bases, with 16 bases separating them.

V gene TRBV7-2 combines with J gene TRBJ2-5, with 9 bases aligning to TRBD2. The CDR3 has 16 residues. Germline-derived CDR1 and CDR2 are SGHTA and FQGNSA. Trimming removed 1 base from V and 4 bases from J; junction bases left unmatched: 7. The CDR3 is CASSLEAGAGGETQYF. The CDR3 DNA follows: TGTGCCAGCAGCTTAGAGGCGGGAGCGGGAGGAGAGACCCAGTACTTC.

The V and J genes are TRBV7-2 and TRBJ2-7; possibly TRBD2 for D (5 bases). The CDR3 is 11 residues long. Germline values: CDR1 SGHTA, CDR2 FQGNSA. V was cut by 6 bases and J by 2 bases, with 5 bases left in between. DNA of the CDR3: TGTGCCAGCAGGACTACCTACGAGCAGTACTTC. Protein: CASRTTYEQYF.

V is TRBV7-2 and J is TRBJ2-7; 7 bases fit TRBD1. V gave up 3 bases and J gave up 4 bases; unmatched junction bases: 9. This CDR3 spans 15 amino acids. CDR1 SGHTA and CDR2 FQGNSA come from the germline V gene. The CDR3 reads CASSLELGTVYEQYF. The CDR3 coding sequence is TGTGCCAGCAGCTTGGAACTCGGGACAGTTTACGAGCAGTACTTC. The whole variable domain, filled in from reference TRBV7-2 and TRBJ2-7, reads GAGVSQSPSNKVTEKGKDVELRCDPISGHTALYWYRQSLGQGLEFLIYFQGNSAPDKSGLPSDRFSAERTGGSVSTLTIQRTQQEDSAVYLCASSLELGTVYEQYFGPGTRLTVT.

The CDR3 here is CSVEGTRAGPVYNEQFF. The CDR3 nucleotides read TGCAGCGTTGAAGGGACTCGTGCCGGCCCCGTCTACAATGAGCAGTTCTTC. The rearrangement joins TRBV29-1 to TRBJ2-1; weak D call: TRBD2 (5 bases). Trimming pared 1 base from V and 3 bases from J, leaving 19 bases between. The CDR3 length is 17 residues. The germline gives CDR1 SQVTM, CDR2 ANQGSEA.

The rearrangement links TRBV19 to TRBJ1-2, with TRBD1 as a possible D gene (6 bases). Germline-derived CDR1 and CDR2 are LNHDA and SQIVND (reference sequence). Trimming removed 2 bases from V and 3 bases from J, with 19 bases in between. The CDR3 extends over 17 amino acids. Here the CDR3 reads CASSISLNRVSHYGYTF. DNA of the CDR3: TGTGCCAGTAGTATAAGTCTTAACAGGGTTTCTCACTATGGCTACACCTTC.

CDR3 sequence (DNA): TGCGCCAGCAGCCAAGAACAACCCGGCACAGGGGGAAGGAATGAGCAGTTCTTC. Translated: CASSQEQPGTGGRNEQFF. This chain joins TRBV4-3 and TRBJ2-1; 8 positions agree with TRBD1. There are 18 residues in the CDR3. Trimming cost V 0 bases and J 7 bases; bases outside gene matches: 14. Germline assignment: CDR1 LGHNA and CDR2 YSLEER.

This clone was observed once. V is TRBV7-8 and J is TRBJ2-1; TRBD2 is a possible D gene (6 bases). Germline loops: CDR1 SGHVS, CDR2 FQNEAQ. V gave up 6 bases and J gave up 2 bases, with 23 bases separating them. This CDR3 comprises 18 residues. The CDR3 sequence: CASRNPGLDSPTYNEQFF. In DNA, the CDR3 is TGTGCCAGCAGGAATCCGGGACTCGATTCTCCTACCTACAATGAGCAGTTCTTC.

The V gene is TRBV30, the J gene TRBJ1-6; a weak D match, TRBD1 (6 bases). The CDR3 totals 15 residues. Germline loops: CDR1 GTSNPN, CDR2 SVGIG (reference sequence). With 0 bases removed from V and 7 bases from J, the gap between germline ends came to 13 bases. Written as DNA, the CDR3 is TGTGCCTGGAGTGTAGGGGGGGGTGGGAATTCACCCCTCCACTTT. The encoded protein is CAWSVGGGGNSPLHF.